Shown below are 15 T cell receptor beta chains from a single sample sequenced in a study of T cells in Graves' hyperthyroidism and ophthalmopathy. Researchers amplified the TCR beta CDR3 regions from RNA transcripts. Primed by the HTBI set, a first-round RT-PCR was run on the TCR CDR3. One entry per CDR3 protein results from TCRdb running MiXCR on the multiplex PCR reads. Here the sample spans hundreds of thousands of distinct CDR3 sequences, roughly 14% being singletons. The specimen was blood. The receptors originated from a woman aged 25-40 years with Graves' hyperthyroidism that later progressed to Graves' ophthalmopathy.

This clonotype was seen at least ten times. The chain carries TRBV10-2 and TRBJ1-2, with TRBD1 matching over 10 bases. This CDR3 has 13 residues. V dropped 8 bases and J dropped 1; count of bases not matched to a gene: 1. Germline V gives CDR1 WSHSY, CDR2 SAAADI. CDR3 in DNA: TGCGCCAGCGGGACAGGGGATAACTATGGCTACACCTTC. Residues: CASGTGDNYGYTF.

Points on this clonotype: A much larger clone sits a single nucleotide away, making a read error possible. V usage is TRBV7-2 and J usage is TRBJ2-3, with 11 nucleotides matching TRBD2. The germline V gene encodes CDR1 SGHTA and CDR2 FQGNSA. This CDR3 comprises 19 residues. The CDR3 spells CDSSPGMRLAGSSTDTQYF. Here the CDR3 DNA reads TGTGACAGCTCCCCCGGAATGAGACTAGCGGGGTCTAGCACAGATACGCAGTATTTT. The variable domain in full, completed from reference TRBV7-2 and TRBJ2-3, reads GAGVSQSPSNKVTEKGKDVELRCDPISGHTALYWYRQSLGQGLEFLIYFQGNSAPDKSGLPSDRFSAERTGGSVSTLTIQRTQQEDSAVYLCDSSPGMRLAGSSTDTQYFGPGTRLTVL.

This clonotype was detected only a few times. The chain carries TRBV28 and TRBJ2-6; D is ambiguous. The CDR3 has 17 residues. CDR1 is MDHEN, CDR2 SYDVKM, per germline. The V end was cut by 1 base, the J end by 0 bases, with 10 bases between. The CDR3 reads CASSLFVDSSGANVLTF. The CDR3, as DNA: TGTGCCAGCAGTTTATTCGTGGATAGCTCTGGGGCCAACGTCCTGACTTTC.

This clonotype was found many times. This chain links TRBV20-1 with TRBJ1-3, with 7 positions matching TRBD1. The CDR3 totals 14 residues. Germline V CDR1 and CDR2: DFQATT, SNEGSKA (reference sequence). The V and J ends lost 6 bases and 4 bases, in that order; junction bases with no gene match: 9. CDR3 DNA: TGCAGTGCCCCTTGGACAGGAAAAGGAAACACCATATATTTT. This translates into CSAPWTGKGNTIYF.

The chain combines TRBV20-1 with TRBJ1-2, with TRBD1 matching over 9 bases. Germline V lookup: CDR1 DFQATT, CDR2 SNEGSKA (reference sequence). V gave up 0 bases and J gave up 7 bases; unmatched junction bases: 6. The CDR3 is 14 residues long. The CDR3 region is CSAREDRGWVGYTF. CDR3 coding DNA: TGCAGTGCTAGAGAGGACAGGGGATGGGTTGGCTACACCTTC.

This clonotype was seen ten or more times. This chain links TRBV27 with TRBJ1-2; 12 nucleotides align to TRBD1. V lost 7 bases, J lost 6 bases, and 3 bases stayed unmatched. CDR1 and CDR2 (germline): MNHEY, SMNVEV (reference sequence). This CDR3 spans 13 amino acids. The CDR3 DNA sequence: TGTGCCAGCACGGGACAGGGGGCCCATGGCTACACCTTC. It yields the protein CASTGQGAHGYTF.

Points on this clonotype: Just one base apart from a much larger clone, this may be a read error. The CDR3 does not end in the conserved phenylalanine or tryptophan, so this is likely a read error. V and J are TRBV6-5 and TRBJ2-3; 14 bases map to TRBD2. In germline, CDR1 is MNHEY, CDR2 SVGAGI. The CDR3 runs 19 residues. The junction had 8 bases not matched to a gene; V was cut back by 0 bases and J by 3 bases. The DNA for the CDR3 is TGTGCCAGCAGTTACTCGCCCGGGACTAGCGGGAGAGGGACAGATACGCAGTATCTT. Its translation is CASSYSPGTSGRGTDTQYL.

The V call is TRBV6-2 or TRBV6-3, the J call TRBJ2-1; D gene uncertain. The CDR3 is 12 amino acids. V lost 2 bases and J lost 6, with 5 bases in between. Germline-derived CDR1 and CDR2 are MNHEY and SVGEGT. CDR3 bases: TGTGCCAGCAGTTACCTGGGCAATGAGCAGTTCTTC. This sequence encodes CASSYLGNEQFF.

This clonotype was seen repeatedly, ten times or more. The CDR3 DNA reads as TGCAGTGCTAGTTTCCTCCGGGACAGGGCCTACGAGCAGTACTTC. Translation: CSASFLRDRAYEQYF. This chain joins TRBV20-1 and TRBJ2-7, with 9 bases fitting TRBD1. Losses at the gene ends were 3 bases for V and 2 bases for J; bases not matched to a gene: 8. Germline values: CDR1 DFQATT, CDR2 SNEGSKA (reference sequence). The length of the CDR3 is 15 residues.

There are many counts of this clonotype. V usage is TRBV27 and J usage is TRBJ1-3, with D unclear. This CDR3 is 15 amino acids long. The V end was cut by 5 bases, the J end by 4 bases, with 15 bases between. CDR1 MNHEY and CDR2 SMNVEV come from the germline V gene (reference sequence). The CDR3 protein is CASSVDGYVGNTIYF. In DNA, the CDR3 is TGTGCCAGCAGTGTCGACGGATATGTGGGAAACACCATATATTTT.

The rearrangement uses TRBV7-8 and TRBJ1-1; D perhaps matches TRBD1 (5 bases). Germline CDR1 is SGHVS and CDR2 is FQNEAQ. V was cut by 1 base and J by 0 bases, with 9 bases left in between. CDR3 length: 15 residues. As DNA, the CDR3 is TGTGCCAGCAGCTTAGACGGCAGGGTGAACACTGAAGCTTTCTTT. Residues: CASSLDGRVNTEAFF.

Ten or more counts support this clonotype. This rearrangement joins TRBV30 to TRBJ2-3, with D perhaps being TRBD1 or TRBD2 (5 bases each). CDR3 length: 14 residues. Germline V CDR1 and CDR2: GTSNPN, SVGIG (reference sequence). V lost 6 bases and J 2 bases, leaving 15 bases between the germline ends. CDR3 loop: CACLFRGHTDTQYF. As DNA, the CDR3 is TGTGCCTGCCTGTTCCGGGGCCACACAGATACGCAGTATTTT.

In its sample, this clonotype was seen many times. V usage is TRBV24-1 and J usage is TRBJ1-2; possibly TRBD1 for D (5 bases). V lost 3 bases and J lost 4, with 17 bases in between. CDR3 length: 16 amino acids. Germline V gene sequence: CDR1 KGHDR, CDR2 SFDVKD. CDR3 amino acids: CATSDPALQGPYGYTF. The CDR3, as DNA: TGTGCCACCAGTGATCCGGCGCTCCAGGGACCCTATGGCTACACCTTC.

The table lists this clonotype with many counts. The V gene is TRBV28, the J gene TRBJ1-2; 7 bases are shared with TRBD1. CDR3 length: 12 amino acids. Germline V gene data show CDR1 as MDHEN and CDR2 as SYDVKM. Trimming at V came to 8 bases and at J to 8 bases, leaving 8 bases not matched to a gene. In nucleotides, the CDR3 is TGTGCCAGCCAACAGGGGCGCATGGGCTACACCTTC. Protein product: CASQQGRMGYTF.

The chain has TRBV19 and TRBJ2-1; possible D gene TRBD2, 5 bases. The CDR3 has 14 amino acids. V lost 1 base, J lost 4 bases, and 8 bases lay in between. Per germline, CDR1 LNHDA and CDR2 SQIVND (reference sequence). CDR3 nucleotide sequence: TGTGCCAGTAGTATAGGCGGACTGTACAATGAGCAGTTCTTC. Its protein is CASSIGGLYNEQFF.